Listed below are T cell receptor beta chains from one sample, sequenced in a study of cytomegalovirus exposure and HLA in healthy donors. The assay was immunoSEQ multiplex PCR, and TCRdb's table has in-frame clones only and misses some. Here the sample spans about 160,000 clones, about 90% being singletons. Source material: PBMCs. Receptor source: a woman under 30 in good health and CMV-seropositive. The CDR3 runs from the conserved cysteine through the conserved F or W. The order of the fields is CDR3 DNA, CDR3 protein, D gene, V gene, clone size, J gene. A D gene is named only where the DNA matches it firmly. Clone size, where shown, is once, few, many, or a class for clones that have expanded.

TGTGCCAGCACCCACGGGGTTTCCTACGAGCAGTACTTC CASTHGVSYEQYF - TRBV25-1 - TRBJ2-7
TGTGCCTGGAAAGTGTTAGGGACTAACACAGATACGCAGTATTTT CAWKVLGTNTDTQYF TRBD2 TRBV30 - TRBJ2-3
TGTGCCAGCAGTTCGCTATCTTCTGGGGGGACTGAAGCTTTCTTT CASSSLSSGGTEAFF - TRBV6-5 - TRBJ1-1
TGTGCCAGTAGTCATACGCGGGGACAGCGAGCTAATGGCTACACCTTC CASSHTRGQRANGYTF TRBD1 TRBV19 - TRBJ1-2
TGTGCCAGCAGGGACCCGAGGAAGGAACAGGGCTCCTACGAGCAGTACTTC CASRDPRKEQGSYEQYF - TRBV11-3 - TRBJ2-7
TGTGCCAGCAGTTATGGCCTAGCGGGAGTGAATGAGCAGTTCTTC CASSYGLAGVNEQFF TRBD2 TRBV6-5 - TRBJ2-1
TGTGCCAGCAGCCCCCCAGGGGCTTACAATGAGCAGTTCTTC CASSPPGAYNEQFF - TRBV11-2 - TRBJ2-1
TGTGCCAGCAGCGTACAGGGTGTGTTGAATGAGCAGTTCTTC CASSVQGVLNEQFF - TRBV9 - TRBJ2-1
TGTGCCAGCAGCGCCTCGGGACTAGCCTTCGAGCAGTACTTC CASSASGLAFEQYF TRBD2 TRBV9 - TRBJ2-7
TGCGCCAGCAGCCCGACGGACAAGAACACTGAAGCTTTCTTT CASSPTDKNTEAFF - TRBV5-1 - TRBJ1-1
TGTGCCAGCTCACCAGAGAGGTCACCTAACACTGAAGCTTTCTTT CASSPERSPNTEAFF - TRBV18 - TRBJ1-1
TGTGCCAGCAGCGTAGCTAGTAGGACAGGGAATAGCTACACCTTC CASSVASRTGNSYTF TRBD1 TRBV9 few TRBJ1-2
TGTGCCAGCAGTACGACAGACTTCTATGGCTACACCTTC CASSTTDFYGYTF - TRBV6-5 - TRBJ1-2
TGCAGCGCCGGGACAGGGTCCGGGGCCAACGTCCTGACTTTC CSAGTGSGANVLTF TRBD1 TRBV29-1 - TRBJ2-6
TGTGCCAGTACCCCGGGACAGGCTTCCTACGAGCAGTACTTC CASTPGQASYEQYF TRBD1 TRBV19 - TRBJ2-7
TGTGCCAGCAGCGTAGGACTAGCGGCGAGCACAGATACGCAGTATTTT CASSVGLAASTDTQYF TRBD2 TRBV7-3 - TRBJ2-3
TGTGCCAGCAGTTATAGGGTACAGGGGGCATACGAGCAGTACTTC CASSYRVQGAYEQYF TRBD1 TRBV6-5 - TRBJ2-7
TGCGCCAGCAGCCTCCGAGAAGGGGGGGTTACCTATGGCTACACCTTC CASSLREGGVTYGYTF - TRBV4-1 - TRBJ1-2